This TCR beta chain was sequenced during a study of molecular identifiers for immune sequencing clone quantification. On the study more broadly: In replicates, RNA from around 20,000 or 100,000 naive CD8 cells was divided five ways and four parts were sequenced.

TCRdb used MiXCR to reprocess the PCR reads, holding one entry per CDR3 protein. The table has about 320,000 distinct CDR3 sequences, 20% to 25% seen once. V gave up 2 bases and J gave up 4 bases; unmatched junction bases: 4. The CDR3 totals 15 residues. Germline V CDR1 and CDR2: MNHEY, SMNVEV (reference sequence). This clonotype was observed a handful of times. The chain carries TRBV27 and TRBJ2-1, with 8 nucleotides matching TRBD2. The TCR was taken from a human donor in good health. Some libraries in this study had Jurkat cell RNA spiked in. Sequencing used naive CD8+ T cells from blood, with Jurkat cell RNA spiked in. Described subset: FACS-sorted CD8+CD4-CCR7+CD45RA+ naive T cells. CDR3 coding DNA: TGTGCCAGCAGTTTAATAATAGCGGGATACAATGAGCAGTTCTTC. The encoded protein is CASSLIIAGYNEQFF.